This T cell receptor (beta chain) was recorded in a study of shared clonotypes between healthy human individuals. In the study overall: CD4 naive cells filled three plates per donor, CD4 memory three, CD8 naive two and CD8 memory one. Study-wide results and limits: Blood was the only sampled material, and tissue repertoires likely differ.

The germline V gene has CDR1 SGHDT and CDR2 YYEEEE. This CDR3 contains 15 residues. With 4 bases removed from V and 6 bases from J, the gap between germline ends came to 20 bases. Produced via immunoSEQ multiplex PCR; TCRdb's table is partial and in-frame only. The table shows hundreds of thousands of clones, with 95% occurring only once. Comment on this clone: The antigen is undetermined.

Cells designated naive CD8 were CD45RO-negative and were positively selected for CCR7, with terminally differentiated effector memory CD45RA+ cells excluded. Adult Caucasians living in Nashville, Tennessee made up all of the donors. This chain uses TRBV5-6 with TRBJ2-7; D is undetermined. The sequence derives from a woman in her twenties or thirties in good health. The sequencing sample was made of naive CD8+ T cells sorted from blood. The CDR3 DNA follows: TGTGCCAGCAGCGGATGGAGTCTAGGATTTGGCGAGCAGTACTTC. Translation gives CASSGWSLGFGEQYF.